The 20 T cell receptor beta chains listed next were all sequenced from one sample in a study of cytotoxic CD8 clonotypes in ibrutinib-treated CLL. Produced via immunoSEQ multiplex PCR; TCRdb's table is partial and in-frame only. Of around 300,000 clones listed, approximately 80% were seen once; the top ten hold 6.7%. Sequenced material: PBMCs, taken before ibrutinib treatment. The receptors originated from a human donor with chronic lymphocytic leukemia.

V is TRBV5-1 and J is TRBJ2-5, with TRBD2 identical over 7 bases. V was clipped by 4 bases and J by 2 bases; unmatched bases: 8. The CDR3 is 15 residues long. Germline V gene data show CDR1 as SGHRS and CDR2 as YFSETQ. CDR3 sequence: CASSMSGLRQETQYF. The CDR3 nucleotides are TGCGCCAGCAGCATGTCGGGACTAAGACAAGAGACCCAGTACTTC.

This chain uses TRBV2 with TRBJ2-5; 13 bases align to TRBD2. V lost 5 bases and J lost 4; bases outside the gene matches: 10. The CDR3 spans 17 residues. The germline gives CDR1 SNHLY, CDR2 FYNNEI. Here the CDR3 reads CASSQTSGRFTRETQYF. CDR3 DNA: TGTGCCAGCAGTCAGACTAGCGGGAGGTTTACGCGAGAGACCCAGTACTTC.

The rearrangement links TRBV30 to TRBJ2-3, with TRBD2 matching over 12 bases. CDR3 length: 13 amino acids. The V gene end was trimmed by 2 bases and the J gene end by 11 bases; junction bases not matched to a gene: 5. Germline V gives CDR1 GTSNPN, CDR2 SVGIG (reference sequence). CDR3 residues: CAWSPGLAGMQYF. The CDR3 DNA sequence: TGTGCCTGGAGTCCCGGACTAGCGGGAATGCAGTATTTT.

The genes are TRBV28 and TRBJ2-3; 15 bases match TRBD2. Trimming removed 2 bases from V and 3 bases from J; junction bases left unmatched: 6. The length of the CDR3 is 18 residues. Germline V gene data show CDR1 as MDHEN and CDR2 as SYDVKM. This chain's CDR3 is CASSLGLAGGPGTDTQYF. The CDR3 coding sequence is TGTGCCAGCAGTTTAGGACTAGCGGGAGGGCCCGGAACAGATACGCAGTATTTT.

This clone was observed a handful of times. The chain carries TRBV10-1 and TRBJ2-7; D may be TRBD1 (5 bases). The V end was cut by 3 bases, the J end by 4 bases, with 7 bases between. This CDR3 comprises 12 residues. Germline-derived CDR1 and CDR2 are WNHNN and SYGVQD (reference sequence). The CDR3 region is CASSDGQYEQYF. CDR3 DNA sequence: TGCGCCAGCAGTGACGGACAATACGAGCAGTACTTC.

About this clone: This sample also contains other DNA sequences that code for the same CDR3. This chain uses TRBV6-5 with TRBJ1-2, with D possibly TRBD1 on 5 matching bases. There are 14 residues in the CDR3. Trimming shortened V by 2 bases and J by 2 bases, and 9 bases separated the two germline ends. Per germline, CDR1 MNHEY and CDR2 SVGAGI. The CDR3 sequence is CASSYGGSNYGYTF. Here the CDR3 DNA reads TGTGCCAGCAGTTACGGGGGGTCCAACTATGGCTACACCTTC.

J is TRBJ1-2 and V is TRBV30; maybe TRBD1 (6 bases). Germline assignment: CDR1 GTSNPN and CDR2 SVGIG (reference sequence). This CDR3 region has 15 residues. The V gene lost 0 bases and the J gene lost 0 bases, with 11 bases spanning the gap. The CDR3 loop reads CAWSVYRAANYGYTF. The CDR3 DNA sequence: TGTGCCTGGAGTGTTTACAGGGCGGCTAACTATGGCTACACCTTC.

The V and J genes are TRBV9 and TRBJ2-2, with 11 bases aligning to TRBD2. Germline assignment: CDR1 SGDLS and CDR2 YYNGEE. With 4 bases clipped from V and 0 bases from J, the junction kept 8 bases outside the gene matches. The CDR3 extends over 18 amino acids. The CDR3 sequence: CASSPILAGGPNTGELFF. The DNA for the CDR3 is TGTGCCAGCAGCCCTATCCTAGCGGGAGGACCGAACACCGGGGAGCTGTTTTTT.

V gene TRBV19 combines with J gene TRBJ2-1; 9 nucleotides line up with TRBD2. Germline V gene data show CDR1 as LNHDA and CDR2 as SQIVND (reference sequence). J lost 0 bases, V lost 5 bases, and 2 bases had no gene match. This CDR3 has 15 residues. Here the CDR3 reads CASSVAGVSYNEQFF. In DNA, the CDR3 is TGTGCCAGTAGTGTAGCGGGAGTCTCCTACAATGAGCAGTTCTTC.

The chain links TRBV6-7 to TRBJ2-2, with 8 bases that match TRBD2. TRBV6-7 is an ORF; its function is uncertain. The V segment lost 6 bases and the J segment 3 bases; nucleotides outside the gene matches: 6. CDR3 length: 15 amino acids. CDR3 in DNA: TGTGCCAGCAGCCGGGAGGGAGGGGACACCGGGGAGCTGTTTTTT. As protein: CASSREGGDTGELFF.

This chain connects TRBV9 to TRBJ1-2; D gene uncertain. Germline V CDR1 and CDR2: SGDLS, YYNGEE. This CDR3 region has 13 residues. V gave up 8 bases and J gave up 4 bases, with 15 bases separating them. The CDR3 protein is CASKDSSGYGYTF. CDR3 DNA: TGTGCCAGTAAGGACTCCTCGGGCTATGGCTACACCTTC.

This clone was counted a single time. The chain employs TRBV15 and TRBJ2-7, with unresolved D. The germline V gene encodes CDR1 LNHNV and CDR2 YYDKDF (reference sequence). The CDR3 is made up of 13 amino acids. The germline V and J ends were trimmed by 2 bases and 3 bases, with 8 bases remaining between them. CDR3 nucleotide sequence: TGTGCCACCAGCAGATCCAGAAACTACGAGCAGTACTTC. Its translation: CATSRSRNYEQYF.

The rearrangement uses TRBV10-1 and TRBJ1-4, with TRBD1 identical over 10 bases. The CDR3 has 16 residues. After removal of 5 bases from V and 8 bases from J, the junction contained 11 bases not matched to a gene. Germline loops: CDR1 WNHNN, CDR2 SYGVQD (reference sequence). CDR3 nucleotides: TGCGCCAGCAGTCCGGGACAGGGGATTTATGGCGAAAAACTGTTTTTT. Amino acids: CASSPGQGIYGEKLFF.

The V and J genes are TRBV4-3 and TRBJ2-1; D might be TRBD1 or TRBD2, each matching 7 bases. CDR1 LGHNA and CDR2 YSLEER come from the germline V gene. The CDR3 consists of 20 residues. Trimming cost V 0 bases and J 3 bases, with 24 bases left between them. As DNA, the CDR3 is TGCGCCAGCAGCCAAGATGCCGTTGCGCAGGGGGGAGGGTACTACAATGAGCAGTTCTTC. This gives the protein CASSQDAVAQGGGYYNEQFF.

The chain couples TRBV19 to TRBJ2-1, with D perhaps TRBD2 (5 bases). Germline CDR1 reads LNHDA; CDR2 reads SQIVND (reference sequence). Trimming shortened V by 4 bases and J by 5 bases, and 9 bases separated the two germline ends. This CDR3 spans 13 amino acids. This CDR3 reads CASSKDWNNEQFF. In DNA, the CDR3 is TGTGCCAGTAGTAAGGACTGGAACAATGAGCAGTTCTTC. The entire variable domain, with the rest obtained from reference TRBV19 and TRBJ2-1, is as follows: DGGITQSPKYLFRKEGQNVTLSCEQNLNHDAMYWYRQDPGQGLRLIYYSQIVNDFQKGDIAEGYSVSREKKESFPLTVTSAQKNPTAFYLCASSKDWNNEQFFGPGTRLTVL.

The chain links TRBV7-9 to TRBJ2-7; D is tentatively TRBD1 or TRBD2 (6 bases each). The germline gives CDR1 SEHNR, CDR2 FQNEAQ (reference sequence). This CDR3 region has 16 residues. The V and J ends lost 0 bases and 6 bases respectively, with 18 bases between them. The CDR3 DNA reads as TGTGCCAGCAGCTTAGCGGGAGGAGGGACATCGTCCGAGCAGTACTTC. It codes for CASSLAGGGTSSEQYF.

The chain recombines TRBV11-3 with TRBJ2-1; 8 bases fit TRBD2. Germline lookup yields CDR1 SGHNT and CDR2 YENEEA. The junction had 6 bases not matched to a gene; V was cut back by 5 bases and J by 0 bases. CDR3 length equals 16 residues. The CDR3 DNA sequence: TGTGCCAGCAGCCCAGGTGCGGGGGGCTCCTACAATGAGCAGTTCTTC. This gives the protein CASSPGAGGSYNEQFF.

The chain is built from TRBV6-5 and TRBJ1-2, with D maybe TRBD1 (5 bases). Between the trimmed V and J ends, which lost 6 bases and 10 bases, there was a span of 12 bases. The CDR3 spans 11 residues. Germline CDR1 reads MNHEY; CDR2 reads SVGAGI. CDR3 sequence reads: CASSQGGTYTF. The CDR3 coding sequence is TGTGCCAGCAGCCAAGGAGGGACCTACACCTTC.

This clone showed up just once. This rearrangement joins TRBV11-2 to TRBJ2-7; 9 nucleotides line up with TRBD2. From germline, CDR1 is SGHAT and CDR2 FQNNGV. J lost 4 bases, V lost 5 bases, and 15 bases had no gene match. CDR3 size: 17 residues. This chain's CDR3 is CASSDPVLAGERYEQYF. CDR3 sequence (DNA): TGTGCCAGCAGCGATCCCGTACTAGCGGGCGAAAGGTACGAGCAGTACTTC.

The chain joins TRBV7-8 to TRBJ1-1; D is unclear. CDR1 and CDR2 (germline): SGHVS, FQNEAQ. CDR3 length: 14 amino acids. The V end was cut by 2 bases, the J end by 8 bases, with 15 bases between. Here the CDR3 DNA reads TGTGCCAGCAGCTTAACCGGTCGAGGCCTAGAAGCTTTCTTT. It encodes CASSLTGRGLEAFF.